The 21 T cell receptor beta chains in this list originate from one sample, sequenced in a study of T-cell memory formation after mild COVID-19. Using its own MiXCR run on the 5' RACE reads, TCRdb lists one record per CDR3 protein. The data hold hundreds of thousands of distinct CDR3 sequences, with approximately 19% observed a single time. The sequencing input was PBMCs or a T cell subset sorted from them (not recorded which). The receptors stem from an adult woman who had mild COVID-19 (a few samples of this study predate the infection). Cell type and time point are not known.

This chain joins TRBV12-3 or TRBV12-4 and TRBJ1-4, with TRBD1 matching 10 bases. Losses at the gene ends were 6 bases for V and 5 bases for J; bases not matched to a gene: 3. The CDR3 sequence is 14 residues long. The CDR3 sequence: CASSQTGGNEKLFF. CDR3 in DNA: TGTGCCAGCAGCCAGACAGGGGGCAATGAAAAACTGTTTTTT.

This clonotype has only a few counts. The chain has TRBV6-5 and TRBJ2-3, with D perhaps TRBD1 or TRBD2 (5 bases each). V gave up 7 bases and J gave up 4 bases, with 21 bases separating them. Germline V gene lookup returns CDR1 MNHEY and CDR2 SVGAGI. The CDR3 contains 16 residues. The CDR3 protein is CASTSLGRGDPDTQYF. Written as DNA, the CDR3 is TGTGCCAGCACCTCCCTCGGAAGGGGAGATCCAGATACGCAGTATTTT.

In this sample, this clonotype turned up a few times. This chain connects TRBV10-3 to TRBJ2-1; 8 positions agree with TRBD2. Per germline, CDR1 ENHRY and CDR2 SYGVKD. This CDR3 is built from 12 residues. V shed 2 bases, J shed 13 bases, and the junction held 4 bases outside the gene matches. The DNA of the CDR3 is TGTGCCATCAGTGAGACGGCGGGGGGCCAGTTCTTC. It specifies CAISETAGGQFF.

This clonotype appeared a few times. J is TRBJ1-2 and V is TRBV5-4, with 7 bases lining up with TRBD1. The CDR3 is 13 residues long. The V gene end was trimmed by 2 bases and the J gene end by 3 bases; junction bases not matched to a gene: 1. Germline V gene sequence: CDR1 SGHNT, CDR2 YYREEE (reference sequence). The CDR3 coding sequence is TGTGCCAGCAGCTTTGGACAGGACTATGGCTACACCTTC. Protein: CASSFGQDYGYTF.

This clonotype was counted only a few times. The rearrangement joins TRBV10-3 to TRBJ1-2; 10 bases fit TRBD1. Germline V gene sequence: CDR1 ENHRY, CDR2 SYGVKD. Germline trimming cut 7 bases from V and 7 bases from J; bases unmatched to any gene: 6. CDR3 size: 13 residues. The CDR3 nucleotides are TGTGCCATCACGGGGCGGACAGGGGGTGGCTACACCTTC. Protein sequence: CAITGRTGGGYTF.

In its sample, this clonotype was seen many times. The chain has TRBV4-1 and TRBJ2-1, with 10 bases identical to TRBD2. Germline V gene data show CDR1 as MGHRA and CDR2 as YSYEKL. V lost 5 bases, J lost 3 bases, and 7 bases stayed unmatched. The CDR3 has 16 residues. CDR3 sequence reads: CASSRDGLADYNEQFF. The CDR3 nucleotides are TGCGCCAGCAGCAGAGATGGACTAGCGGACTACAATGAGCAGTTCTTC.

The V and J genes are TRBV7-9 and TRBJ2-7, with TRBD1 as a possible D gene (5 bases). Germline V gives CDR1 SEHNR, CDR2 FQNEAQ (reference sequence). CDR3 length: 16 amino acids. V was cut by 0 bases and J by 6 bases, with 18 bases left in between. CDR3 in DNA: TGTGCCAGCAGCTTAGCGCCTCGCCAGGGAAGTGGCGAGCAGTACTTC. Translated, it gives CASSLAPRQGSGEQYF.

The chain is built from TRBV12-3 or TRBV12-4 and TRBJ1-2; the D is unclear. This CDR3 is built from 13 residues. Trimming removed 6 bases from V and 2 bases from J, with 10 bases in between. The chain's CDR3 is CASSLMGNYGYTF. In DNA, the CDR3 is TGTGCCAGCAGCCTCATGGGGAACTATGGCTACACCTTC.

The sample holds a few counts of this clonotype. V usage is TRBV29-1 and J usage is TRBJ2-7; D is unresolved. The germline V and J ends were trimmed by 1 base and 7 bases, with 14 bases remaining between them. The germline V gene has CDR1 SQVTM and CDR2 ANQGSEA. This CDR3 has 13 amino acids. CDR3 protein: CSVEGQRAREQYF. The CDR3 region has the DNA TGCAGCGTTGAAGGCCAGCGTGCAAGAGAGCAGTACTTC.

In DNA form, the CDR3 reads TGTGCCAGCAGTTACACTAGCGGGGTTCTTAGCTCCTACAATGAGCAGTTCTTC. Translation gives CASSYTSGVLSSYNEQFF. The genes are TRBV6-2 or TRBV6-3 and TRBJ2-1; 10 bases align to TRBD2. This CDR3 spans 18 amino acids. Germline V gene data show CDR1 as MNHEY and CDR2 as SVGEGT. V shed 2 bases, J shed 0 bases, and the junction held 7 bases outside the gene matches.

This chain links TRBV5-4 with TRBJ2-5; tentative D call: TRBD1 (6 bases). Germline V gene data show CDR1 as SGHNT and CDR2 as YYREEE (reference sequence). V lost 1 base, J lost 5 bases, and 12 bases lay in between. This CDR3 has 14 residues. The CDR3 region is CASSLKQGGETQYF. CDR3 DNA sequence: TGTGCCAGCAGCTTGAAACAGGGTGGTGAGACCCAGTACTTC.

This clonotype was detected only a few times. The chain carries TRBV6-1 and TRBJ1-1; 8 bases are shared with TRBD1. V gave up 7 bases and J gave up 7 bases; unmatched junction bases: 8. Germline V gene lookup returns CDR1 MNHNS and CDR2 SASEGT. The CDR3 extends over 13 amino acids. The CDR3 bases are TGTGCCAGCAAACGACAGGGGAGAAATGAAGCTTTCTTT. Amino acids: CASKRQGRNEAFF.

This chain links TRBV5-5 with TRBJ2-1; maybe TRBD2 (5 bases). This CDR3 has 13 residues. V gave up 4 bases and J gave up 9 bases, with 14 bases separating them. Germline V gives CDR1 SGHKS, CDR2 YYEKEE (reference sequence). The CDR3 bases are TGTGCCAGCAGCCCCCAGTGGACTCCTGAGCAGTTCTTC. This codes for CASSPQWTPEQFF.

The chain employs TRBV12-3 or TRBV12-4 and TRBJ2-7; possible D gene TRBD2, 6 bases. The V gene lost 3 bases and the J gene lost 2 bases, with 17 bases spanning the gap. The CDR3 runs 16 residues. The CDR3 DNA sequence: TGTGCCAGCAGTTTTTTCAGGGCGGGGTCCACCTACGAGCAGTACTTC. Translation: CASSFFRAGSTYEQYF.

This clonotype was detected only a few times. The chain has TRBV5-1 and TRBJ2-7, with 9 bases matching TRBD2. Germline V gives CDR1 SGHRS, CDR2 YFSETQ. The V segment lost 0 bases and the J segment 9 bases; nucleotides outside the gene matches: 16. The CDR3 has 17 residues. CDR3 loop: CASSLEGLASGTLGQYF. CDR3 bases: TGCGCCAGCAGCTTGGAGGGGTTGGCTAGCGGGACCCTGGGGCAGTACTTC. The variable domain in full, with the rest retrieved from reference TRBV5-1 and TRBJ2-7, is KAGVTQTPRYLIKTRGQQVTLSCSPISGHRSVSWYQQTPGQGLQFLFEYFSETQRNKGNFPGRFSGRQFSNSRSEMNVSTLELGDSALYLCASSLEGLASGTLGQYFGPGTRLTVT.

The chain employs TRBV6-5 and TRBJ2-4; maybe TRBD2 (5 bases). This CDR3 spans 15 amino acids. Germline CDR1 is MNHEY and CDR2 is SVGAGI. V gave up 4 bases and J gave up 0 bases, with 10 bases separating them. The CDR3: CASSFSGLAKNIQYF. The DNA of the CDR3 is TGTGCCAGCAGTTTTAGTGGACTAGCCAAAAACATTCAGTACTTC.

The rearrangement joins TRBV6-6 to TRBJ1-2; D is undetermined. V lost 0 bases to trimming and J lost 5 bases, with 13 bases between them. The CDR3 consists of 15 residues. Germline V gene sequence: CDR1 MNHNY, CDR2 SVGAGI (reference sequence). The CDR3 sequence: CASSYSMDPGYGYTF. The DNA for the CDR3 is TGTGCCAGCAGTTACTCAATGGACCCGGGGTATGGCTACACCTTC.

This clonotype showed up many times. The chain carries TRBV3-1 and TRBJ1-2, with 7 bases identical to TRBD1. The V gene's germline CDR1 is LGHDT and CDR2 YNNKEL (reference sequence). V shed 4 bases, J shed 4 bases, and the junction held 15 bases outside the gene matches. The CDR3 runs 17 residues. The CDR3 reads CASSLGQDTTTAYGYTF. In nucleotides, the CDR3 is TGTGCCAGCAGCCTCGGACAGGACACTACTACTGCCTATGGCTACACCTTC.

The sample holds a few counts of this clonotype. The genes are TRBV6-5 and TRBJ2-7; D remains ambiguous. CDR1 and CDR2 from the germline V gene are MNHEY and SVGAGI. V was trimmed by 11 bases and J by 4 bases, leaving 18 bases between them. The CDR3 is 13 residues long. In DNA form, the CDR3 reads TGTGCCCAACCGGCTTCTTCGCGGTACGAGCAGTACTTC. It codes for CAQPASSRYEQYF.

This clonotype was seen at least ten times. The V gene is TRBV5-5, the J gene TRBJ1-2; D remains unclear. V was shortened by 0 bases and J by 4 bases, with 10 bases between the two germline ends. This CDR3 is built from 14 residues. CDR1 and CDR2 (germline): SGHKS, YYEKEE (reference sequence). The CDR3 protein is CASSLDSFSYGYTF. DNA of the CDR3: TGTGCCAGCAGCTTGGACAGTTTTTCCTATGGCTACACCTTC.

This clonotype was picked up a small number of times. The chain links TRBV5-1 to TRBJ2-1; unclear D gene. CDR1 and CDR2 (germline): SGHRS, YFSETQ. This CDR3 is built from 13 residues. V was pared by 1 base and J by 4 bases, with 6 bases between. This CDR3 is CASSLPAYNEQFF. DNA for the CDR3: TGCGCCAGCAGCTTGCCCGCGTACAATGAGCAGTTCTTC.